Following are 10 T cell receptor beta chains from one sample sequenced in a study of T cell repertoires in cytomegalovirus infection. TCRdb called the reads again in MiXCR, with one record for every CDR3 protein. The sample holds 200,000 to 300,000 distinct CDR3 sequences, roughly 12% seen once. Sequences were obtained from PBMCs. The receptors come from a human donor in good health (CMV status not recorded). Some clones in this sample may be carry-over from other donors' samples.

This clonotype was recorded at least ten times. This chain links TRBV7-2 with TRBJ2-7; D is perhaps TRBD2 (5 bases). V lost 0 bases and J lost 5, with 17 bases in between. This CDR3 has 16 residues. The germline CDR1 and CDR2 sequences are SGHTA and FQGNSA. The DNA for the CDR3 is TGTGCCAGCAGCTTAGCGCGTGCGGGTGTGGCGGACGAGCAGTACTTC. It translates to CASSLARAGVADEQYF.

The J gene is TRBJ2-7, the V gene TRBV20-1; 9 bases are a match to TRBD2. The CDR3 runs to 15 residues. J was trimmed by 3 bases and V by 0 bases; bases with no gene match: 6. The germline CDR1 and CDR2 sequences are DFQATT and SNEGSKA (reference sequence). CDR3: CSARDPAGGFYEQYF. The CDR3 bases are TGCAGTGCTAGAGACCCAGCGGGGGGATTCTACGAGCAGTACTTC.

This clonotype has just a few counts. CDR3 nucleotides: TGTGCCAGCAGCCAGGCAGTATCTCAGCCCCAGCATTTT. It codes for CASSQAVSQPQHF. The chain recombines TRBV3-1 with TRBJ1-5; D not resolved. Germline-derived CDR1 and CDR2 are LGHDT and YNNKEL (reference sequence). The CDR3 loop spans 13 amino acids. V lost 3 bases and J lost 6, with 9 bases in between.

This sequence joins TRBV7-3 and TRBJ1-1; 8 nucleotides align to TRBD1. Per the germline V gene, CDR1 is SGHTA and CDR2 is FQGTGA. V dropped 5 bases and J dropped 6; count of bases not matched to a gene: 8. The CDR3 loop spans 14 amino acids. This CDR3 reads CASSLSPGQAEAFF. The CDR3 DNA follows: TGTGCCAGCAGCCTATCCCCGGGACAGGCTGAAGCTTTCTTT.

In its sample, this clonotype was seen many times. The gene calls are TRBV28 and TRBJ2-7; 10 nucleotides match TRBD2. V was pared by 7 bases and J by 2 bases, with 14 bases of the junction left unmatched. The germline V gene has CDR1 MDHEN and CDR2 SYDVKM. The CDR3 is 17 residues long. CDR3 in DNA: TGTGCCAGCACCCCAGGGGGTAGCGGGAGGTCCCCCTACGAGCAGTACTTC. Its protein is CASTPGGSGRSPYEQYF. The variable domain in full, with the rest retrieved from reference TRBV28 and TRBJ2-7, is DVKVTQSSRYLVKRTGEKVFLECVQDMDHENMFWYRQDPGLGLRLIYFSYDVKMKEKGDIPEGYSVSREKKERFSLILESASTNQTSMYLCASTPGGSGRSPYEQYFGPGTRLTVT.

This clonotype was detected ten times or more. The chain is built from TRBV7-2 and TRBJ1-1, with TRBD1 matching 7 bases. With 0 bases clipped from V and 4 bases from J, the junction kept 2 bases outside the gene matches. The CDR3 is 14 amino acids. CDR1 and CDR2 (germline): SGHTA, FQGNSA. The CDR3, as DNA: TGTGCCAGCAGCTTAGCACAGGGGAGCACTGAAGCTTTCTTT. This translates into CASSLAQGSTEAFF.

The V gene is TRBV6-6, the J gene TRBJ2-5; TRBD2 might be the D (5 bases). The V gene lost 0 bases and the J gene lost 2 bases, with 13 bases spanning the gap. The CDR3 is made up of 16 amino acids. Per the germline V gene, CDR1 is MNHNY and CDR2 is SVGAGI (reference sequence). CDR3 region: CASSYSSGQAQETQYF. The CDR3 DNA is TGTGCCAGCAGTTACTCGAGCGGTCAGGCACAAGAGACCCAGTACTTC.

This clonotype turned up a few times. The V gene is TRBV25-1, the J gene TRBJ2-7; 8 bases map to TRBD1. V lost 7 bases to trimming and J lost 1 base; unmatched junction nucleotides: 6. This CDR3 comprises 14 residues. From germline, CDR1 is MGHDK and CDR2 SYGVNS. The CDR3 here is CASTGQGGSYEQYF. As DNA, the CDR3 is TGTGCCAGCACCGGACAGGGTGGTTCCTACGAGCAGTACTTC.

This clonotype occurred many times. This rearrangement joins TRBV5-1 to TRBJ2-3; 8 nucleotides agree with TRBD2. The V and J ends lost 1 base and 1 base, in that order; junction bases with no gene match: 11. Per germline, CDR1 SGHRS and CDR2 YFSETQ. The CDR3 contains 18 residues. The CDR3 nucleotides are TGCGCCAGCAGCTTGTCAGCGGGAGACGATATGGGCACAGATACGCAGTATTTT. Protein product: CASSLSAGDDMGTDTQYF.

This chain joins TRBV9 and TRBJ2-1; the D is unclear. CDR1 and CDR2 from the germline V gene are SGDLS and YYNGEE. V lost 3 bases to trimming and J lost 7 bases, with 17 bases between them. This CDR3 region has 15 residues. The CDR3 DNA reads TGTGCCAGCAGCGCAGGCGCGGCTAGTGGGAATGAGCAGTTCTTC. It is translated as CASSAGAASGNEQFF. Full variable domain (outside the CDR3, taken from reference TRBV9 and TRBJ2-1): DSGVTQTPKHLITATGQRVTLRCSPRSGDLSVYWYQQSLDQGLQFLIQYYNGEERAKGNILERFSAQQFPDLHSELNLSSLELGDSALYFCASSAGAASGNEQFFGPGTRLTVL.